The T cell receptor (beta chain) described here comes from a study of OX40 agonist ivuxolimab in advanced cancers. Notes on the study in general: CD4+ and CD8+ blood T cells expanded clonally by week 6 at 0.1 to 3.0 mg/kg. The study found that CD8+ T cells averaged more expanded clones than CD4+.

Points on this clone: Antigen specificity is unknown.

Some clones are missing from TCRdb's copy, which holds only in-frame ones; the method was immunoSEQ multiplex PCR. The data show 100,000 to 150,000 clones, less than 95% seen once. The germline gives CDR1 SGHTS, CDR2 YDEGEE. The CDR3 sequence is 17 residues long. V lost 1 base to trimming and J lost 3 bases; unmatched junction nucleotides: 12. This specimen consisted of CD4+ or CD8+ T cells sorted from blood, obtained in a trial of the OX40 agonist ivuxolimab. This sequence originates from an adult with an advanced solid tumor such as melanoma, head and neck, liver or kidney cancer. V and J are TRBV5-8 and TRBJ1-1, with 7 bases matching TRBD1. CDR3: CASSLPGGGGADTEAFF. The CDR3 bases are TGTGCCAGCAGCTTGCCTGGGGGAGGGGGCGCAGACACTGAAGCTTTCTTT.